This T cell receptor (beta chain) derives from a study of cytomegalovirus exposure and HLA in healthy donors. Study information: Early released data had about 85 million unique TCRs, all coming from HLA-typed donors. Findings of the study overall: Reports described diagnosis of cytomegalovirus status by the classifier as highly specific and sensitive. Usually a TCR sequence was rare, but some public TCRs were found in many donors. Being indistinguishable, some V segments were excluded, TRBV6-2 and TRBV6-3 among them.

To note about this clone: What it binds is not known.

V lost 5 bases and J lost 6, with 19 bases in between. The V gene's germline CDR1 is SGHVS and CDR2 FNYEAQ. The CDR3 contains 16 residues. The primer mix had 60 Vbeta and 13 Jbeta primers. Assay: immunoSEQ multiplex PCR; the TCRdb copy retains only in-frame clones and omits some. The table lists about 200,000 clones, almost 80% of them singletons. Sequences were obtained from PBMCs. The gene calls are TRBV7-6 and TRBJ2-2; a possible D gene is TRBD2 (7 bases). This sequence originates from a man between 18 and 29 years old in good health and CMV-seronegative. The CDR3 here is CASSLGGSGAPGELFF. CDR3 coding DNA: TGTGCCAGCAGCCTAGGGGGGAGCGGGGCTCCCGGGGAGCTGTTTTTT.